The 2 T cell receptor beta chains listed next were all sequenced from one sample in a study of memory CD4+ T cells and cytomegalovirus serostatus. Libraries were prepared by immunoSEQ multiplex PCR; TCRdb keeps only in-frame clonotypes and omits some of them. Of about 92,000 clones in the sample, roughly 80% were seen once. Single viable CD3+CD4+CD8-CD45RO+ cells were sorted as the memory CD4+ T cells. Sample: memory CD4+ T cells from blood. These receptors came from an adult in good health and CMV-seropositive.

The V gene is TRBV7-9, the J gene TRBJ1-5, with unresolved D. Trimming left V 1 base short and J 5 bases short, with 12 bases between. CDR3 length equals 15 residues. From germline, CDR1 is SEHNR and CDR2 FQNEAQ (reference sequence). The chain's CDR3 is CASSLVAQRDQPQHF. CDR3 sequence (DNA): TGTGCCAGCAGCTTAGTGGCTCAAAGGGATCAGCCCCAGCATTTT.

The chain has TRBV5-1 and TRBJ1-1; no clear D gene. This CDR3 comprises 14 residues. CDR1 SGHRS and CDR2 YFSETQ come from the germline V gene. Trimming stripped 3 bases from V and 1 base from J, with 10 bases between. Written as DNA, the CDR3 is TGCGCCAGCAGCTCCATGACGGGGAACACTGAAGCTTTCTTT. It is translated as CASSSMTGNTEAFF.